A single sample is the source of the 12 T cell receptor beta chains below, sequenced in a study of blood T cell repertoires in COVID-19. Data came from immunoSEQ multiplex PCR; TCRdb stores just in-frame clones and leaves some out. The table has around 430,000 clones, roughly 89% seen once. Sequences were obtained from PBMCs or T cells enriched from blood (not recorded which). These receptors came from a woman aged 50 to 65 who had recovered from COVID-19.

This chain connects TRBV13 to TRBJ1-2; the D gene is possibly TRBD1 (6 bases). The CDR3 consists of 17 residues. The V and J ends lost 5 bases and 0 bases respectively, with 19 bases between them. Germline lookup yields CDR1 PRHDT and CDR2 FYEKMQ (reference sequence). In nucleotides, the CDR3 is TGTGCCAGCAGCCGACGTGAAGGGGGTGGTCCTAACTATGGCTACACCTTC. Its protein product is CASSRREGGGPNYGYTF.

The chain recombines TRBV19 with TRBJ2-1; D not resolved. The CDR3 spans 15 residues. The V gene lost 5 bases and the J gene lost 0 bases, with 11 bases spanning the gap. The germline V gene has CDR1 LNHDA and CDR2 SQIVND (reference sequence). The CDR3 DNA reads TGTGCCAGTAGTCAGGTACCAGCCTCCTACAATGAGCAGTTCTTC. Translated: CASSQVPASYNEQFF.

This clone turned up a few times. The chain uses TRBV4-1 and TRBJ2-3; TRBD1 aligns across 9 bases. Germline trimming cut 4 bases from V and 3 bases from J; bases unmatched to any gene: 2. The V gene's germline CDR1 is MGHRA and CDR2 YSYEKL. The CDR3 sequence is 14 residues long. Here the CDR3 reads CASSPGQGTDTQYF. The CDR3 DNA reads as TGCGCCAGCAGCCCGGGACAGGGAACAGATACGCAGTATTTT.

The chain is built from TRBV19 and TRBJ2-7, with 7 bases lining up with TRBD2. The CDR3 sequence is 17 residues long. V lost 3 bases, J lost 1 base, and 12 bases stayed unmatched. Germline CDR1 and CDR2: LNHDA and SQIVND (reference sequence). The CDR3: CASSMIQRGTGSYEQYF. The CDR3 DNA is TGTGCCAGTAGTATGATCCAGCGGGGAACCGGGTCCTACGAGCAGTACTTC.

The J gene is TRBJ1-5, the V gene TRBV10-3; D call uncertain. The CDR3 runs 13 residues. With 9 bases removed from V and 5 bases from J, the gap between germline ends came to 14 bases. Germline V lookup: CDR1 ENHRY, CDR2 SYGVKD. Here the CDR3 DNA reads TGTGCCATAAGTAGCGGGGTAGATCAGCCCCAGCATTTT. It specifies CAISSGVDQPQHF.

The CDR3 DNA follows: TGTGCCAGCAGCTTATTGTCCTTGGTGAGTTTTGCTTTCTTT. Translation: CASSLLSLVSFAFF. V is TRBV7-9 and J is TRBJ1-1, with D unclear. This CDR3 is 14 amino acids long. Trimming took off 2 bases at V and 11 bases at J, with 18 bases between the two ends. CDR1 and CDR2 (germline): SEHNR, FQNEAQ (reference sequence).

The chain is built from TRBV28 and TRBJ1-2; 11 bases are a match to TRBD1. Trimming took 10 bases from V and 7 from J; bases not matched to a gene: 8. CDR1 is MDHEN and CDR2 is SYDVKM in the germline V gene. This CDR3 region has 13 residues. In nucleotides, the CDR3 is TGTGCCACCCAAGGACAGGGGGCTGCTGGCTACACCTTC. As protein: CATQGQGAAGYTF.

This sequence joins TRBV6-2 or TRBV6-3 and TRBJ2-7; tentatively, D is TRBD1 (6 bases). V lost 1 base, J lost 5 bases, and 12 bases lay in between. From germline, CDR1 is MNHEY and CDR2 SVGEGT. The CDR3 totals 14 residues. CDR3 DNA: TGTGCCAGCAGTTACTGGGGGCAAGAGGACGAGCAGTACTTC. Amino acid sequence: CASSYWGQEDEQYF.

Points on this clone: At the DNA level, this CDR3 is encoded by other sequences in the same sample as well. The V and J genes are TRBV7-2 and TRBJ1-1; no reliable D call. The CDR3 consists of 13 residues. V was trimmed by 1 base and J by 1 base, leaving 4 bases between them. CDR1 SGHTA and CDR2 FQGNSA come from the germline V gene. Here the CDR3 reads CASSLGQNTEAFF. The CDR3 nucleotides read TGTGCCAGCAGCTTAGGGCAGAACACTGAAGCTTTCTTT.

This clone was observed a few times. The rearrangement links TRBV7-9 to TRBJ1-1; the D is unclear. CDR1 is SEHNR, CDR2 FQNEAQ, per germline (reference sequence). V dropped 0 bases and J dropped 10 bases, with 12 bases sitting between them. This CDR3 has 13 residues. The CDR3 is CASSLAMGRTAFF. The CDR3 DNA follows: TGTGCCAGCAGCTTAGCGATGGGGAGGACAGCTTTCTTT. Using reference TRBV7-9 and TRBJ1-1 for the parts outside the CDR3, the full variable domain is DTGVSQNPRHKITKRGQNVTFRCDPISEHNRLYWYRQTLGQGPEFLTYFQNEAQLEKSRLLSDRFSAERPKGSFSTLEIQRTEQGDSAMYLCASSLAMGRTAFFGQGTRLTVV.

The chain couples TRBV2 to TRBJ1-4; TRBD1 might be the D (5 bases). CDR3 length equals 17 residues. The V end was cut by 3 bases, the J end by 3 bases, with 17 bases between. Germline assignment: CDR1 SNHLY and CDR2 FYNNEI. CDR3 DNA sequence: TGTGCCAGCAGTGATTCTCCTGGGGCGCCGGCTAATGAAAAACTGTTTTTT. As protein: CASSDSPGAPANEKLFF.

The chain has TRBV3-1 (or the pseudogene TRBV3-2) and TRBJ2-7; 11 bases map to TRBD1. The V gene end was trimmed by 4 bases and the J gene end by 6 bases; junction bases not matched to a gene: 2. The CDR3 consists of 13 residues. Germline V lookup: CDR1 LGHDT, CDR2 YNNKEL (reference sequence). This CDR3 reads CASSRDRGGEQYF. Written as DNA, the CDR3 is TGTGCCAGCAGCCGGGACAGGGGGGGCGAGCAGTACTTC.